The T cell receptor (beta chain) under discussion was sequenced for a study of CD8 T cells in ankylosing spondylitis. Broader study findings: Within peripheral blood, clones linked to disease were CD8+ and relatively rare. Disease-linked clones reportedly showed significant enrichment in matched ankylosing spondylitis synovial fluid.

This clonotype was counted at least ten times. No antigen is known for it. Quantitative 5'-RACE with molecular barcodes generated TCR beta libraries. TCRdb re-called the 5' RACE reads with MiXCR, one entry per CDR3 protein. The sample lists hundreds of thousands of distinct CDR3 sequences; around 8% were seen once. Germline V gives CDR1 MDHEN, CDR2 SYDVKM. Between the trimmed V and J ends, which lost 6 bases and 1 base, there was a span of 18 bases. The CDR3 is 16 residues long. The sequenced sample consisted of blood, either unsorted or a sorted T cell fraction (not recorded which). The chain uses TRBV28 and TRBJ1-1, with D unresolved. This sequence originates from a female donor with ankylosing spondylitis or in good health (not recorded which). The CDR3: CASSKTGRRKNTEAFF. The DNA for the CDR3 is TGTGCCAGCAGCAAAACGGGCCGGCGGAAGAACACTGAAGCTTTCTTT.